The 10 T cell receptor beta chains below all came from one sample that was sequenced in a study of CD8 T cells in ankylosing spondylitis. MiXCR, run by TCRdb on the 5' RACE reads, gives a single entry per CDR3 protein. The data show 230,000 or so distinct CDR3 sequences, 20% to 30% seen once. The sample consisted of blood, either unsorted or a sorted T cell fraction (not recorded which). Every receptor here comes from a male donor with ankylosing spondylitis or in good health (not recorded which).

There are a few counts of this clonotype. The genes are TRBV20-1 and TRBJ1-1; 7 bases line up with TRBD1. Germline loops: CDR1 DFQATT, CDR2 SNEGSKA (reference sequence). J lost 1 base, V lost 6 bases, and 8 bases had no gene match. There are 14 residues in the CDR3. The CDR3 here is CSAARDSSNTEAFF. DNA for the CDR3: TGCAGTGCAGCAAGGGACAGCTCGAACACTGAAGCTTTCTTT.

This clonotype was picked up a small number of times. The V call is TRBV20-1, the J call TRBJ2-7; TRBD1 might be the D (7 bases). Germline V gene data show CDR1 as DFQATT and CDR2 as SNEGSKA (reference sequence). The CDR3 is 13 residues long. The V end was cut by 5 bases, the J end by 2 bases, with 13 bases between. This CDR3 is CSAWRDSAYEQYF. CDR3 DNA: TGCAGTGCTTGGAGGGACAGTGCCTACGAGCAGTACTTC.

This clonotype has a count of ten or more. CDR3 amino acids: CASSVKGQGWNEQFF. The CDR3, as DNA: TGTGCCAGCAGCGTAAAGGGACAGGGTTGGAATGAGCAGTTCTTC. The chain couples TRBV9 to TRBJ2-1; 9 nucleotides line up with TRBD1. The germline V gene has CDR1 SGDLS and CDR2 YYNGEE. The CDR3 runs to 15 residues. The ends lost 1 base at V and 7 bases at J; junction bases unmatched: 6.

The chain uses TRBV15 and TRBJ1-2, with D tentatively TRBD1 (5 bases). This CDR3 spans 14 amino acids. Trimming took off 0 bases at V and 1 base at J, with 6 bases between the two ends. From germline, CDR1 is LNHNV and CDR2 YYDKDF (reference sequence). CDR3 DNA: TGTGCCACCAGCAGAGACCAGGGTAACTATGGCTACACCTTC. Its protein product is CATSRDQGNYGYTF.

The V gene is TRBV6-5, the J gene TRBJ2-7; D remains ambiguous. Looked up from germline, CDR1 is MNHEY and CDR2 is SVGAGI. The CDR3 totals 11 residues. V gave up 6 bases and J gave up 4 bases, with 7 bases separating them. For the CDR3, the DNA is TGTGCCAGCAGGGACGCATACGAGCAGTACTTC. Translating it yields CASRDAYEQYF.

There are many counts of this clonotype. The rearrangement links TRBV2 to TRBJ1-4, with 7 bases fitting TRBD1. CDR1 and CDR2 (germline): SNHLY, FYNNEI. The ends lost 5 bases at V and 3 bases at J; junction bases unmatched: 9. The CDR3 runs 16 residues. The CDR3 sequence is CASSFTSGGPNEKLFF. The CDR3 nucleotides read TGTGCCAGCAGTTTCACCTCAGGGGGACCTAATGAAAAACTGTTTTTT.

This clonotype showed up just a few times. The V gene is TRBV20-1, the J gene TRBJ2-1; 9 nucleotides match TRBD2. This CDR3 region has 16 residues. Losses at the gene ends were 0 bases for V and 5 bases for J; bases not matched to a gene: 8. Germline V lookup: CDR1 DFQATT, CDR2 SNEGSKA (reference sequence). The CDR3 sequence is CSARDPGAGGHNEQFF. In nucleotides, the CDR3 is TGCAGTGCTAGAGACCCCGGAGCGGGGGGCCACAATGAGCAGTTCTTC.

The rearrangement links TRBV7-2 to TRBJ1-4, with D possibly being TRBD1 (6 bases). The germline V gene encodes CDR1 SGHTA and CDR2 FQGNSA. Trimming cost V 0 bases and J 5 bases, with 10 bases left between them. This CDR3 contains 15 residues. The CDR3 sequence is CASSLASQGNEKLFF. The CDR3, as DNA: TGTGCCAGCAGCTTAGCGTCCCAGGGGAATGAAAAACTGTTTTTT.

This clonotype turned up a few times. The rearrangement uses TRBV14 and TRBJ2-1, with 8 bases lining up with TRBD1. Germline V CDR1 and CDR2: SGHDN, FVKESK. This CDR3 has 16 amino acids. V lost 5 bases and J lost 10; bases outside the gene matches: 16. CDR3 sequence: CASSTTARDRRGEQFF. CDR3 nucleotides: TGTGCCAGCAGCACAACCGCACGGGACAGGCGAGGGGAGCAGTTCTTC.

Note on this clonotype: A much larger clone differs from this one at a single base, so this may be a read error. This chain joins TRBV7-2 and TRBJ2-5, with 9 bases fitting TRBD1. V was pared by 5 bases and J by 6 bases, with 7 bases of the junction left unmatched. Germline lookup yields CDR1 SGHTA and CDR2 FQGNSA. The CDR3 contains 14 residues. CDR3 amino acids: CASSHGQGRKTQYF. The DNA of the CDR3 is TGTGCCAGCAGCCACGGACAGGGGAGGAAGACCCAGTACTTC. The entire variable domain, with the rest obtained from reference TRBV7-2 and TRBJ2-5, is as follows: GAGVSQSPSNKVTEKGKDVELRCDPISGHTALYWYRQSLGQGLEFLIYFQGNSAPDKSGLPSDRFSAERTGGSVSTLTIQRTQQEDSAVYLCASSHGQGRKTQYFGPGTRLLVL.